A selection of T cell receptor beta chains follows, all from one sample in a study of cytomegalovirus exposure and HLA in healthy donors. The repertoire was sequenced with immunoSEQ multiplex PCR; TCRdb's copy has only in-frame clones and lacks some. The sample lists around 150,000 clones; 70% to 80% were seen once. Specimen: PBMCs. Receptors originate from a human donor in good health. Both conserved end residues are part of each CDR3. The D gene is left open where the match is weak. Clone size is stated in some rows and not others, as once, few, many or a class when expanded.

TRBV4-1	-	15	-	TRBJ1-2	CASSQDGRGFYGYTF	TGCGCCAGCAGCCAAGATGGCAGGGGCTTCTATGGCTACACCTTC
TRBV28	-	16	TRBD1	TRBJ1-2	CASSLLSVQGETSYTF	TGTGCCAGCAGTTTACTCTCTGTGCAGGGGGAAACCAGCTACACCTTC
TRBV28	-	14	TRBD1	TRBJ1-1	CASSLDRARTEAFF	TGTGCCAGCAGTTTGGACAGGGCAAGAACTGAAGCTTTCTTT
TRBV10-3	-	15	-	TRBJ2-1	CAISERGGSGHEQFF	TGTGCCATCAGTGAGAGGGGCGGAAGTGGCCATGAGCAGTTCTTC
TRBV20-1	-	10	-	TRBJ2-1	CSARANEQFF	TGCAGTGCTAGGGCTAATGAGCAGTTCTTC
TRBV7-5	-	20	-	TRBJ1-1	CVRSLRGRGLPKGGGTEAFF	TGTGTCAGAAGCTTACGAGGCAGGGGGCTGCCGAAAGGAGGAGGCACTGAAGCTTTCTTT
TRBV30	-	17	TRBD2	TRBJ2-3	CAWTDRGLADRTDTQYF	TGTGCCTGGACTGACCGGGGACTAGCGGACCGCACAGATACGCAGTATTTT
TRBV7-2	-	17	-	TRBJ2-1	CASSLTPIRRSYNEQFF	TGTGCCAGCAGCTTAACCCCCATTCGGCGGTCCTACAATGAGCAGTTCTTC
TRBV4-1	once	16	-	TRBJ1-1	CASSQDLPGRRTEAFF	TGCGCCAGCAGCCAAGACCTCCCAGGGAGGCGAACTGAAGCTTTCTTT
TRBV4-2	-	14	-	TRBJ1-1	CASSQAGYDTEAFF	TGTGCCAGCAGCCAAGCAGGGTACGACACTGAAGCTTTCTTT
TRBV2	once	12	TRBD1	TRBJ2-7	CAKTGVGAEQYF	TGTGCCAAGACAGGGGTTGGGGCCGAGCAGTACTTC
TRBV9	-	17	TRBD2	TRBJ2-3	CASSAGLAGGLGDTQYF	TGTGCCAGCAGCGCCGGACTAGCGGGAGGATTGGGGGATACGCAGTATTTT
TRBV13	-	14	-	TRBJ1-2	CASSGGTEPYGYTF	TGTGCCAGCAGCGGAGGGACGGAACCTTATGGCTACACCTTC
TRBV5-6	-	16	TRBD2	TRBJ2-1	CASSWGTSGGRSEQFF	TGTGCCAGCAGCTGGGGGACTAGCGGGGGGCGGAGTGAGCAGTTCTTC
TRBV10-2	-	19	TRBD2	TRBJ2-1	CASRLGGLAGGQTYNEQFF	TGCGCCAGCAGGCTCGGCGGGCTAGCGGGGGGTCAAACCTACAATGAGCAGTTCTTC
TRBV5-1	-	14	-	TRBJ2-5	CASSPGDREETQYF	TGCGCCAGCAGCCCGGGGGACAGAGAAGAGACCCAGTACTTC
TRBV15	-	15	-	TRBJ2-5	CATSRDRTAQETQYF	TGTGCCACCAGCAGGGACCGGACAGCTCAAGAGACCCAGTACTTC
TRBV19	-	14	-	TRBJ2-3	CATRLTWVPDTQYF	TGTGCCACCCGATTGACTTGGGTCCCGGATACGCAGTATTTT
TRBV7-9	-	15	TRBD2	TRBJ2-3	CASSLGLAESDTQYF	TGTGCCAGCAGCTTAGGACTAGCGGAATCAGATACGCAGTATTTT
TRBV7-2	-	15	-	TRBJ1-1	CASSLSTIGDTEAFF	TGTGCCAGCAGCCTCTCTACCATAGGAGACACTGAAGCTTTCTTT
TRBV30	-	13	TRBD2	TRBJ2-1	CACPSGGGNEQFF	TGTGCCTGTCCCTCGGGGGGGGGAAATGAGCAGTTCTTC
TRBV7-2	once	15	TRBD1	TRBJ1-5	CASSPEGTVNQPQHF	TGTGCCAGCAGCCCCGAGGGGACAGTCAATCAGCCCCAGCATTTT